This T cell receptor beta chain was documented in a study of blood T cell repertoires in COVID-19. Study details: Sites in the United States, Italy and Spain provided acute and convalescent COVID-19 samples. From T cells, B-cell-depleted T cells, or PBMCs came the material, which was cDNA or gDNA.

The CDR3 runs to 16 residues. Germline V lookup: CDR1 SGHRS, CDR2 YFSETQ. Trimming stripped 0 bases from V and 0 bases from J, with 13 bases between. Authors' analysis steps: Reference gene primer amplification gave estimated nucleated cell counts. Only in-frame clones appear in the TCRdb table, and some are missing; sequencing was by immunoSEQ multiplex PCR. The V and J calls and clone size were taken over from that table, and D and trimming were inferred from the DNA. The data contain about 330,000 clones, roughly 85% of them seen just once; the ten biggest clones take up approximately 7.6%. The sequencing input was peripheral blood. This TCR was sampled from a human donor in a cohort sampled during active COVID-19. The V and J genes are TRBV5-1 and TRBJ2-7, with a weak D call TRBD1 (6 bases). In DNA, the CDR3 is TGCGCCAGCAGCTTGGGTGCAGGGGTTAGCTCCTACGAGCAGTACTTC. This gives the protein CASSLGAGVSSYEQYF.